The 16 T cell receptor beta chains below come from one sample, sequenced in a study of early T cells in non-severe SARS-CoV-2 infection (dated by TCRdb to about 2021). The method was 5' RACE. The reads were generated on a NextSeq 500. The public reads were run again by TCRdb, first through fastp at Q25 and then through MiXCR, and only productive beta chains were kept. Merged by CDR3 protein, the rows form single entries marked with the most common genes and DNA. Present in this sample are about 98,000 distinct CDR3 sequences, more than 9.5% of which were seen just once. Together, the top ten hold around 5.4% of the sample. The sequenced material came from whole blood. The receptors derive from an adult who was a healthcare worker with PCR-confirmed SARS-CoV-2 infection or an uninfected control (not recorded which).

Turning to this clonotype: With a much larger clone just one base away, this may be a read error. The V call is TRBV14, the J call TRBJ1-6; D not resolved. There are 16 residues in the CDR3. Germline CDR1 SGHDN, CDR2 FVKESK. CDR3 nucleotides: TGTGCCTGCAGCCAAGAATTACCGAGCCCTAGCTCACCCCTCCACTTT. Translation gives CACSQELPSPSSPLHF.

This clonotype was counted ten times or more. The J gene is TRBJ2-7, the V gene TRBV19; D not certain. This CDR3 is built from 13 residues. The germline V gene has CDR1 LNHDA and CDR2 SQIVND (reference sequence). The V and J ends lost 4 bases and 1 base respectively, with 8 bases between them. CDR3 sequence (DNA): TGTGCCAGTAGTAATATAGAGTCCTACGAGCAGTACTTC. Its translation: CASSNIESYEQYF. The entire variable domain, with the rest obtained from reference TRBV19 and TRBJ2-7, is as follows: DGGITQSPKYLFRKEGQNVTLSCEQNLNHDAMYWYRQDPGQGLRLIYYSQIVNDFQKGDIAEGYSVSREKKESFPLTVTSAQKNPTAFYLCASSNIESYEQYFGPGTRLTVT.

The CDR3: CASSLTGTSGRARNEQFF. The CDR3 DNA reads as TGTGCCAGCTCACTAACCGGGACTAGCGGGAGGGCGAGGAATGAGCAGTTCTTC. This chain uses TRBV18 with TRBJ2-1; 16 bases agree with TRBD2. The CDR3 is 18 residues long. Germline loops: CDR1 KGHSH, CDR2 LQKENI. Trimming removed 4 bases from V and 7 bases from J; junction bases left unmatched: 10.

This clonotype was counted many times. The chain is built from TRBV7-3 and TRBJ2-7, with 8 bases identical to TRBD2. V shed 4 bases, J shed 7 bases, and the junction held 6 bases outside the gene matches. This CDR3 region has 13 residues. CDR1 is SGHTA and CDR2 is FQGTGA in the germline V gene. In DNA form, the CDR3 reads TGTGCCAGCAGCTCGGGACTAGTTGGAGAGCAGTACTTC. Amino acids: CASSSGLVGEQYF. Supplemented by reference TRBV7-3 and TRBJ2-7, the full variable domain reads GAGVSQTPSNKVTEKGKYVELRCDPISGHTALYWYRQSLGQGPEFLIYFQGTGAADDSGLPNDRFFAVRPEGSVSTLKIQRTERGDSAVYLCASSSGLVGEQYFGPGTRLTVT.

At least ten counts were recorded for this clonotype. The chain joins TRBV10-1 to TRBJ1-1; TRBD1 is a possible D gene (5 bases). Deletions cut 3 bases from V and 4 bases from J, with 9 bases between. The CDR3 is 13 residues long. From germline, CDR1 is WNHNN and CDR2 SYGVQD (reference sequence). The CDR3 spells CASSEGTGTEAFF. In DNA form, the CDR3 reads TGCGCCAGCAGTGAAGGGACGGGCACTGAAGCTTTCTTT.

In its sample, this clonotype was seen many times. This chain's CDR3 is CASSQEQLSSNEQFF. Here the CDR3 DNA reads TGTGCCAGCAGCCAAGAACAGTTGTCTTCCAATGAGCAGTTCTTC. This chain uses TRBV3-1 with TRBJ2-1; D uncertain. Germline V lookup: CDR1 LGHDT, CDR2 YNNKEL (reference sequence). The CDR3 spans 15 residues. The V and J ends lost 0 bases and 6 bases respectively, with 12 bases between them.

This clonotype came up many times. V and J are TRBV7-2 and TRBJ1-1; no firm D call. Trimming pared 5 bases from V and 10 bases from J, leaving 17 bases between. CDR1 SGHTA and CDR2 FQGNSA come from the germline V gene. There are 13 residues in the CDR3. The CDR3 DNA follows: TGTGCCAGCAGCATCCTAAGGAATCGCAGAGCTTTCTTT. Its protein product is CASSILRNRRAFF.

The sample holds a few counts of this clonotype. The chain employs TRBV29-1 and TRBJ2-4; D remains ambiguous. The CDR3 totals 11 residues. Germline V lookup: CDR1 SQVTM, CDR2 ANQGSEA. Between the trimmed V and J ends, which lost 5 bases and 7 bases, there was a span of 9 bases. The CDR3 DNA sequence: TGCAGCGTTAATCGTCGGAACATTCAGTACTTC. It yields the protein CSVNRRNIQYF.

This clonotype was observed a handful of times. The V and J genes are TRBV6-5 and TRBJ2-1; 8 nucleotides align to TRBD1. Unmatched junction bases numbered 9, after V lost 1 base and J lost 10 bases. Germline V CDR1 and CDR2: MNHEY, SVGAGI. The CDR3 has 15 residues. The CDR3 loop reads CASSYFSGQGREQFF. CDR3 bases: TGTGCCAGCAGTTACTTTTCTGGACAGGGAAGGGAGCAGTTCTTC.

This clonotype was detected only a few times. The chain is built from TRBV14 and TRBJ2-5; TRBD1 is a possible D gene (6 bases). V shed 4 bases and J shed 3 bases, with 15 bases lying between them. The CDR3 runs 15 residues. The germline V gene encodes CDR1 SGHDN and CDR2 FVKESK. Written as DNA, the CDR3 is TGTGCCAGCAGCCGTGGTGGGGGCTTGGAAGAGACCCAGTACTTC. This translates into CASSRGGGLEETQYF.

The rearrangement joins TRBV7-2 to TRBJ1-2; D may be TRBD1 (6 bases). The germline gives CDR1 SGHTA, CDR2 FQGNSA. This CDR3 region has 13 residues. Trimming pared 2 bases from V and 4 bases from J, leaving 8 bases between. The CDR3 DNA is TGTGCCAGCAGCTTAACAGGGATCTATGGCTACACCTTC. It is translated as CASSLTGIYGYTF.

This clonotype has more than one count but fewer than ten. This chain links TRBV7-2 with TRBJ1-2; maybe TRBD1 (5 bases). Germline CDR1 and CDR2: SGHTA and FQGNSA. V was clipped by 0 bases and J by 9 bases, with 11 bases between them. The length of the CDR3 is 13 residues. CDR3 DNA sequence: TGTGCCAGCAGCTTAGCGGTAGGGACCAGCTACACCTTC. Translating gives CASSLAVGTSYTF.

The chain combines TRBV9 with TRBJ2-2, with D hard to call. The CDR3 totals 17 residues. Germline lookup yields CDR1 SGDLS and CDR2 YYNGEE. Between the trimmed V and J ends, which lost 0 bases and 4 bases, there was a span of 16 bases. The CDR3 nucleotides are TGTGCCAGCAGCGTAGGGGTCGGGCAGGTTGGCACCGGGGAGCTGTTTTTT. This codes for CASSVGVGQVGTGELFF.

This clonotype has just a few counts. The chain combines TRBV24-1 with TRBJ2-3, with 8 bases identical to TRBD2. CDR1 and CDR2 (germline): KGHDR, SFDVKD. This CDR3 contains 13 residues. Trimming took 7 bases from V and 6 from J; bases not matched to a gene: 5. CDR3 in amino acids: CATSGGAPDTQYF. For the CDR3, the DNA is TGTGCCACCAGCGGGGGGGCCCCCGATACGCAGTATTTT.

This clonotype has a count of ten or more. The chain carries TRBV20-1 and TRBJ2-1; tentatively, D is TRBD1 or TRBD2 (5 bases each). CDR1 and CDR2 (germline): DFQATT, SNEGSKA (reference sequence). The CDR3 is 15 amino acids. V lost 5 bases to trimming and J lost 0 bases, with 14 bases between them. CDR3 nucleotide sequence: TGCAGTGCTTCCGACGGGGCCAGCTCCTACAATGAGCAGTTCTTC. Translated, it gives CSASDGASSYNEQFF.

This clonotype came up a few times. The chain combines TRBV7-8 with TRBJ2-3; 8 positions match TRBD2. This CDR3 is built from 16 residues. Germline V gene sequence: CDR1 SGHVS, CDR2 FQNEAQ. With 3 bases clipped from V and 4 bases from J, the junction kept 9 bases outside the gene matches. In nucleotides, the CDR3 is TGTGCCAGCAGCTTCCAGGGACTAGGAGGAGCAGATACGCAGTATTTT. It codes for CASSFQGLGGADTQYF.